Presented here are 20 T cell receptor beta chains from one specimen sequenced in a study of neurological immune-mediated disorders. Time point in this sample: technical triplicate 3. Via MiXCR, TCRdb re-called the 5' RACE reads, giving one row per CDR3 protein. The repertoire holds approximately 28,000 distinct CDR3 sequences, with roughly a sixth as singletons. The sample comprised CD4+ T cells from blood. The source is a female donor with HTLV-1-associated myelopathy (HAM/TSP).

At least ten counts were recorded for this clonotype. The V and J genes are TRBV15 and TRBJ2-6; 9 nucleotides agree with TRBD1. The germline V gene has CDR1 LNHNV and CDR2 YYDKDF (reference sequence). The CDR3 is 18 residues long. V lost 3 bases and J lost 4; bases outside the gene matches: 10. This CDR3 reads CATSSPGTGSGGANVLTF. The CDR3 DNA sequence: TGTGCCACCAGCAGTCCCGGGACAGGGAGTGGCGGGGCCAACGTCCTGACTTTC.

This clonotype showed up many times. The chain carries TRBV6-5 and TRBJ2-7; D possibly corresponds to TRBD1 (6 bases). Trimming left V 6 bases short and J 0 bases short, with 15 bases between. This CDR3 contains 15 residues. The germline V gene encodes CDR1 MNHEY and CDR2 SVGAGI. CDR3 nucleotides: TGTGCCAGCAGACCCGGACAGAAACACTCCTACGAGCAGTACTTC. Its protein product is CASRPGQKHSYEQYF.

In its sample, this clonotype was seen many times. V gene TRBV20-1 combines with J gene TRBJ2-2; D possibly corresponds to TRBD1 (6 bases). CDR3 length: 13 amino acids. Germline lookup yields CDR1 DFQATT and CDR2 SNEGSKA (reference sequence). The germline V and J ends were trimmed by 5 bases and 5 bases, with 12 bases remaining between them. CDR3 nucleotides: TGCAGTGCTTTTCAGGGGAATACCGGGGAGCTGTTTTTT. Translation gives CSAFQGNTGELFF.

At least ten counts were recorded for this clonotype. The chain joins TRBV20-1 to TRBJ2-7; the match to TRBD1 covers 9 bases. The ends lost 5 bases at V and 4 bases at J; junction bases unmatched: 9. CDR1 and CDR2 (germline): DFQATT, SNEGSKA (reference sequence). The CDR3 has 14 amino acids. The CDR3 region is CSAAAGTGSYEQYF. The CDR3 nucleotides read TGCAGTGCTGCCGCCGGGACAGGGTCTTACGAGCAGTACTTC.

The rearrangement links TRBV5-1 to TRBJ2-7; the match to TRBD1 covers 8 bases. The germline gives CDR1 SGHRS, CDR2 YFSETQ. The J segment lost 3 bases and the V segment lost 2 bases, leaving 7 bases of the junction unmatched. This CDR3 region has 15 residues. The CDR3 DNA reads TGCGCCAGCAGCTTTCTTGACAGGGGAGGCTACGAGCAGTACTTC. The encoded protein is CASSFLDRGGYEQYF.

This clonotype has ten or more counts. The rearrangement uses TRBV28 and TRBJ1-2; no reliable D call. V was trimmed by 6 bases and J by 4 bases, leaving 12 bases between them. This CDR3 region has 13 residues. The germline V gene encodes CDR1 MDHEN and CDR2 SYDVKM. The CDR3 DNA reads as TGTGCCAGCAGAAAGCCCCAGGTCTATGGCTACACCTTC. Protein: CASRKPQVYGYTF.

The CDR3 spells CASSPSGTDTQYF. In DNA form, the CDR3 reads TGTGCCAGCTCACCCTCAGGAACAGATACGCAGTATTTT. This rearrangement joins TRBV18 to TRBJ2-3; no firm D call. This CDR3 region has 13 residues. Germline V lookup: CDR1 KGHSH, CDR2 LQKENI. Trimming cost V 3 bases and J 3 bases, with 7 bases left between them.

This clonotype was seen repeatedly, ten times or more. This chain uses TRBV29-1 with TRBJ2-5; D remains ambiguous. V lost 8 bases to trimming and J lost 3 bases, with 13 bases between them. Germline assignment: CDR1 SQVTM and CDR2 ANQGSEA. The CDR3 has 12 amino acids. The CDR3 DNA sequence: TGCAGCTCTGGATTGCGGAAAGAGACCCAGTACTTC. Protein: CSSGLRKETQYF.

This clonotype was counted at least ten times. This sequence joins TRBV6-2 or TRBV6-3 and TRBJ2-7; no definite D call. V shed 2 bases and J shed 2 bases, with 13 bases lying between them. The germline V gene has CDR1 MNHEY and CDR2 SVGEGT. The CDR3 spans 15 residues. The CDR3 region has the DNA TGTGCCAGCAGTTACCCCCTGGACCCGACCTACGAGCAGTACTTC. It encodes CASSYPLDPTYEQYF.

The CDR3 DNA is TGCGCCAGCAGTCAGAGTACGTTCACAGATACGCAGTATTTT. This gives the protein CASSQSTFTDTQYF. This chain connects TRBV5-1 to TRBJ2-3; D is uncertain. V was trimmed by 5 bases and J by 2 bases, leaving 12 bases between them. The germline CDR1 and CDR2 sequences are SGHRS and YFSETQ. This CDR3 is 14 amino acids long.

This clonotype showed up just once. One end of the junction is discordant with germline, which a read error may explain. The chain has TRBV20-1 and TRBJ1-2; TRBD1 matches 11 bases. Germline V gene sequence: CDR1 DFQATT, CDR2 SNEGSKA (reference sequence). The CDR3 has 14 amino acids. Here the CDR3 DNA reads TGCAGTGCCTTGGGGGGACAGGGGGACTATGGCTACTCCTTC. Translated: CSALGGQGDYGYSF.

This clonotype has at least ten counts. Here the CDR3 reads CASSLHRGEYEQYF. CDR3 DNA: TGTGCCAGCAGCTTACACAGGGGGGAATACGAGCAGTACTTC. This chain uses TRBV7-2 with TRBJ2-7; 8 nucleotides line up with TRBD1. The CDR3 contains 14 residues. With 2 bases clipped from V and 4 bases from J, the junction kept 4 bases outside the gene matches. Germline V gene lookup returns CDR1 SGHTA and CDR2 FQGNSA. The full variable domain, rest sourced from reference TRBV7-2 and TRBJ2-7, is GAGVSQSPSNKVTEKGKDVELRCDPISGHTALYWYRQSLGQGLEFLIYFQGNSAPDKSGLPSDRFSAERTGGSVSTLTIQRTQQEDSAVYLCASSLHRGEYEQYFGPGTRLTVT.

This clonotype was counted many times. The rearrangement joins TRBV24-1 to TRBJ2-3; D remains ambiguous. CDR1 and CDR2 (germline): KGHDR, SFDVKD. CDR3 length: 14 amino acids. With 4 bases removed from V and 6 bases from J, the gap between germline ends came to 13 bases. CDR3 sequence reads: CATSEGQLGDTQYF. The CDR3 coding sequence is TGTGCCACCAGTGAAGGTCAACTGGGGGATACGCAGTATTTT.

This clonotype came up many times. This rearrangement joins TRBV6-4 to TRBJ2-3, with 10 positions matching TRBD2. CDR3 length: 15 residues. The trim removed 7 bases at V and 3 bases at J, leaving 7 bases unmatched. Germline V gene sequence: CDR1 MRHNA, CDR2 SNTAGT. The CDR3, as DNA: TGTGCCAGCAAGAGGACTAGCGGTGGAACAGATACGCAGTATTTT. Encoded protein: CASKRTSGGTDTQYF.

This clonotype was detected many times. This chain links TRBV5-1 with TRBJ2-2, with TRBD2 matching over 12 bases. Losses at the gene ends were 2 bases for V and 3 bases for J; bases not matched to a gene: 2. The CDR3 consists of 16 residues. Germline loops: CDR1 SGHRS, CDR2 YFSETQ. The CDR3 DNA reads as TGCGCCAGCAGCTTAAGACTAGCGGGAGACACCGGGGAGCTGTTTTTT. Its translation: CASSLRLAGDTGELFF.

This clonotype has at least ten counts. This chain uses TRBV20-1 with TRBJ2-5, with 7 bases identical to TRBD1. After removal of 6 bases from V and 1 base from J, the junction contained 5 bases not matched to a gene. Looked up from germline, CDR1 is DFQATT and CDR2 is SNEGSKA (reference sequence). The CDR3 is made up of 13 amino acids. The CDR3 DNA reads TGCAGTGCGGCGGACAGGACCCAAGAGACCCAGTACTTC. Encoded protein: CSAADRTQETQYF.

In this sample, this clonotype turned up many times. The rearrangement joins TRBV29-1 to TRBJ2-1; 16 bases match TRBD2. The CDR3 extends over 16 amino acids. V lost 6 bases to trimming and J lost 8 bases; unmatched junction nucleotides: 10. CDR1 SQVTM and CDR2 ANQGSEA come from the germline V gene. CDR3 residues: CSVGGTSGGAGDEQFF. DNA of the CDR3: TGCAGCGTCGGTGGGACTAGCGGGGGGGCCGGAGATGAGCAGTTCTTC.

The chain employs TRBV20-1 and TRBJ2-3; D perhaps matches TRBD2 (5 bases). The CDR3 is 12 residues long. Germline V gives CDR1 DFQATT, CDR2 SNEGSKA (reference sequence). V lost 5 bases to trimming and J lost 4 bases, with 10 bases between them. CDR3 sequence: CSAPVASDTQYF. The CDR3 coding sequence is TGCAGTGCTCCGGTAGCGTCAGATACGCAGTATTTT.

This clonotype was seen at least ten times. This sequence joins TRBV25-1 and TRBJ2-1; 7 nucleotides agree with TRBD1. Trimming cost V 4 bases and J 3 bases; bases outside gene matches: 9. This CDR3 contains 16 residues. Germline CDR1 is MGHDK and CDR2 is SYGVNS. Written as DNA, the CDR3 is TGTGCCAGCAGTGCCTCACCCGGGACAGACTACAATGAGCAGTTCTTC. Its translation: CASSASPGTDYNEQFF.

This clonotype was detected ten times or more. The chain recombines TRBV4-1 with TRBJ2-1, with 7 positions matching TRBD2. This CDR3 is 17 amino acids long. Germline trimming cut 4 bases from V and 4 bases from J; bases unmatched to any gene: 13. Germline V gene sequence: CDR1 MGHRA, CDR2 YSYEKL. The CDR3 loop is CASSPIGPSGSYNEQFF. The CDR3 region has the DNA TGCGCCAGCAGCCCAATAGGCCCTAGCGGTAGTTACAATGAGCAGTTCTTC.